These 27 T cell receptor beta chains share one sample of origin, sequenced in a study of early T cells in non-severe SARS-CoV-2 infection. Using its own MiXCR run on the 5' RACE reads, TCRdb lists one record per CDR3 protein. The top ten clones hold just over 20% of a sample with 100,000 to 150,000 distinct CDR3 sequences, approximately 15% of them seen once. Sequenced sample: whole blood. These receptors came from an adult who was a healthcare worker with PCR-confirmed SARS-CoV-2 infection or an uninfected control (not recorded which).

This clonotype has only a few counts. V usage is TRBV6-6 and J usage is TRBJ2-3; D is uncertain. This CDR3 is 11 amino acids long. The V end lost 4 bases, the J end lost 4 bases, and 3 bases lay between the germline ends. The germline gives CDR1 MNHNY, CDR2 SVGAGI (reference sequence). The CDR3 nucleotides read TGTGCCAGCAGTTCCGCAGATACGCAGTATTTT. Encoded protein: CASSSADTQYF.

The J gene is TRBJ2-5, the V gene TRBV20-1, with D tentatively TRBD2 (6 bases). The CDR3 has 13 residues. Per the germline V gene, CDR1 is DFQATT and CDR2 is SNEGSKA (reference sequence). V lost 4 bases and J lost 4, with 13 bases in between. Here the CDR3 DNA reads TGCAGTGCTACCCTCTCCGGGGGAGAGACCCAGTACTTC. Translating it yields CSATLSGGETQYF.

The chain is built from TRBV9 and TRBJ2-3; TRBD2 agrees at 9 bases. The CDR3 contains 17 residues. V dropped 0 bases and J dropped 1; count of bases not matched to a gene: 6. CDR1 SGDLS and CDR2 YYNGEE come from the germline V gene. CDR3 nucleotides: TGTGCCAGCAGCGTAGGAACTAGCGGGTTTGGCACAGATACGCAGTATTTT. Protein: CASSVGTSGFGTDTQYF. The variable domain in full, with the rest retrieved from reference TRBV9 and TRBJ2-3, is DSGVTQTPKHLITATGQRVTLRCSPRSGDLSVYWYQQSLDQGLQFLIQYYNGEERAKGNILERFSAQQFPDLHSELNLSSLELGDSALYFCASSVGTSGFGTDTQYFGPGTRLTVL.

This clonotype was observed a few times. The V gene is TRBV20-1, the J gene TRBJ2-3; no clear D gene. CDR1 is DFQATT, CDR2 SNEGSKA, per germline (reference sequence). V lost 3 bases and J 2 bases, leaving 9 bases between the germline ends. There are 13 residues in the CDR3. The CDR3 DNA follows: TGCAGTGCTAGCCCGGGCTCCACAGATACGCAGTATTTT. This sequence encodes CSASPGSTDTQYF.

This clonotype has at least ten counts. The rearrangement links TRBV27 to TRBJ2-1; a possible D gene is TRBD1 (6 bases). V shed 7 bases and J shed 9 bases, with 16 bases lying between them. Germline values: CDR1 MNHEY, CDR2 SMNVEV (reference sequence). The CDR3 is 13 amino acids. CDR3 nucleotide sequence: TGTGCCAGCACCCCCGGGACACCTAGTGAGCAGTTCTTC. This translates into CASTPGTPSEQFF.

The chain links TRBV10-3 to TRBJ2-1; a weak D match, TRBD1 (6 bases). The CDR3 contains 15 residues. The germline V gene has CDR1 ENHRY and CDR2 SYGVKD. V shed 10 bases and J shed 2 bases, with 18 bases lying between them. The CDR3 region is CATRGRDHAYNEQFF. CDR3 DNA: TGTGCCACCAGGGGTCGGGACCACGCCTACAATGAGCAGTTCTTC.

This clonotype was counted between two and nine times. CDR3 sequence: CASSPPGATGELFF. CDR3 sequence (DNA): TGTGCCAGCTCACCGCCAGGGGCTACCGGGGAGCTGTTTTTT. The chain combines TRBV18 with TRBJ2-2, with D possibly TRBD1 on 6 matching bases. Trimming left V 3 bases short and J 5 bases short, with 10 bases between. CDR3 length equals 14 residues. Germline V lookup: CDR1 KGHSH, CDR2 LQKENI.

This clonotype turned up a few times. As DNA, the CDR3 is TGTGCCAGCAGCTCATCGGGAATTGGAAACACCATATATTTT. This encodes CASSSSGIGNTIYF. V is TRBV7-2 and J is TRBJ1-3; D gene ambiguous. In germline, CDR1 is SGHTA, CDR2 FQGNSA. Trimming removed 4 bases at V and 3 bases at J, with 10 bases between. The CDR3 runs to 14 residues. Full variable domain (remainder filled in from reference TRBV7-2 and TRBJ1-3): GAGVSQSPSNKVTEKGKDVELRCDPISGHTALYWYRQSLGQGLEFLIYFQGNSAPDKSGLPSDRFSAERTGGSVSTLTIQRTQQEDSAVYLCASSSSGIGNTIYFGEGSWLTVV.

The V call is TRBV29-1, the J call TRBJ1-2, with D possibly TRBD1 on 5 matching bases. Germline loops: CDR1 SQVTM, CDR2 ANQGSEA. The CDR3 covers 15 residues. V dropped 7 bases and J dropped 5 bases, with 23 bases sitting between them. In DNA, the CDR3 is TGCAGCGCTTCTACCGGGACCCATTCCCCTTATGGCTACACCTTC. It yields the protein CSASTGTHSPYGYTF.

Points on this clonotype: A much larger clone is a single base away; this may be a read error. This CDR3 reads CASNLRGQGADTQYF. In nucleotides, the CDR3 is TGCGCCAGCAACTTGAGGGGACAGGGTGCAGATACGCAGTATTTT. The rearrangement joins TRBV5-1 to TRBJ2-3; 9 positions match TRBD1. The CDR3 covers 15 residues. CDR1 and CDR2 (germline): SGHRS, YFSETQ.

The chain joins TRBV12-3 or TRBV12-4 to TRBJ2-5; 12 nucleotides align to TRBD2. V shed 5 bases, J shed 3 bases, and the junction held 4 bases outside the gene matches. The CDR3 is 15 residues long. The CDR3 coding sequence is TGTGCCAGCAGTCCCCGACTAGCGGGGGAAGAGACCCAGTACTTC. Protein product: CASSPRLAGEETQYF.

With respect to this clonotype: A read error may produce the germline difference seen at one junction end. The chain combines TRBV12-3 or TRBV12-4 with TRBJ2-5; tentatively, D is TRBD1 (6 bases). CDR3 length: 18 residues. CDR3 nucleotides: TGTGCCAGCAGTTCACTAAACCGGGACACCGAGTCAAAAGAGACCCAGTGCTTC. Protein sequence: CASSSLNRDTESKETQCF.

V is TRBV29-1 and J is TRBJ2-2; the match to TRBD1 covers 8 bases. Per the germline V gene, CDR1 is SQVTM and CDR2 is ANQGSEA. The CDR3 is 13 residues long. With V trimmed by 7 bases and J by 6 bases, 7 bases remained unmatched. In DNA, the CDR3 is TGCAGCGGACTGAAACAGGGGGCCGGGGAGCTGTTTTTT. This encodes CSGLKQGAGELFF.

This clonotype appeared many times. The V and J genes are TRBV6-1 and TRBJ2-3, with 8 bases fitting TRBD2. CDR1 is MNHNS and CDR2 is SASEGT in the germline V gene. Germline trimming cut 0 bases from V and 4 bases from J; bases unmatched to any gene: 6. The CDR3 loop spans 16 amino acids. Written as DNA, the CDR3 is TGTGCCAGCAGTGAAGCGGGGACTAGTCCCCCAGATACGCAGTATTTT. Translated: CASSEAGTSPPDTQYF.

The CDR3 loop is CSARPPFNEQFF. The CDR3, as DNA: TGCAGTGCTAGACCTCCTTTCAATGAGCAGTTCTTC. The chain combines TRBV20-1 with TRBJ2-1; D unclear. This CDR3 is built from 12 residues. The germline V gene has CDR1 DFQATT and CDR2 SNEGSKA (reference sequence). Trimming cost V 2 bases and J 6 bases, with 8 bases left between them.

Notes on this clonotype: The junction does not match germline at one end; this may be a read error. V gene TRBV29-1 combines with J gene TRBJ2-2; 9 bases align to TRBD1. The CDR3 has 14 amino acids. CDR1 and CDR2 (germline): SQVTM, ANQGSEA. CDR3 coding DNA: TGCAGCGCCGGACAGGGGATCAACACCGGGGAGCTGTATTTT. Translated: CSAGQGINTGELYF.

This clonotype appeared many times. The chain employs TRBV5-1 and TRBJ2-3; D gene ambiguous. With 0 bases removed from V and 2 bases from J, the gap between germline ends came to 13 bases. The CDR3 extends over 16 amino acids. Germline loops: CDR1 SGHRS, CDR2 YFSETQ. The CDR3 DNA reads TGCGCCAGCAGCTTGGGACTGATGCTGGACACAGATACGCAGTATTTT. Translation: CASSLGLMLDTDTQYF.

The chain combines TRBV9 with TRBJ1-2; possible D gene TRBD1, 5 bases. The CDR3 has 16 residues. Germline CDR1 reads SGDLS; CDR2 reads YYNGEE. Trimming took 0 bases from V and 5 from J, leaving 17 bases between them. The CDR3 DNA follows: TGTGCCAGCAGCGTAGATCCCGACCCAGGGCTTTATGGCTACACCTTC. It encodes CASSVDPDPGLYGYTF.

This clonotype was counted between two and nine times. The chain has TRBV14 and TRBJ2-1; D uncertain. CDR1 is SGHDN, CDR2 FVKESK, per germline. Between the trimmed V and J ends, which lost 1 base and 7 bases, there was a span of 8 bases. The CDR3 is made up of 13 amino acids. The CDR3 nucleotides are TGTGCCAGCAGCCAAGTTATATGGAATGAGCAGTTCTTC. Residues: CASSQVIWNEQFF.

This sequence joins TRBV5-6 and TRBJ2-3; a possible D gene is TRBD2 (7 bases). V lost 2 bases and J lost 3, with 13 bases in between. From germline, CDR1 is SGHDT and CDR2 YYEEEE. The CDR3 runs to 15 residues. The CDR3 reads CASSLIRGATDTQYF. The CDR3 nucleotides are TGTGCCAGCAGCTTAATCCGGGGGGCGACAGATACGCAGTATTTT.

A few counts support this clonotype. The chain combines TRBV10-3 with TRBJ1-2; a weak D match, TRBD1 (5 bases). The length of the CDR3 is 14 residues. The V end was cut by 4 bases, the J end by 6 bases, with 15 bases between. Per the germline V gene, CDR1 is ENHRY and CDR2 is SYGVKD. CDR3 amino acids: CAISAQAANHGYTF. DNA of the CDR3: TGTGCCATCAGTGCACAGGCAGCGAACCATGGCTACACCTTC.

The chain combines TRBV5-1 with TRBJ2-3; no reliable D call. The CDR3 contains 15 residues. V lost 5 bases to trimming and J lost 1 base, with 14 bases between them. Germline V CDR1 and CDR2: SGHRS, YFSETQ. CDR3 in amino acids: CASRDLRTGTDTQYF. The CDR3 nucleotides read TGCGCCAGCAGGGATCTACGGACGGGCACAGATACGCAGTATTTT.

The J gene is TRBJ2-1, the V gene TRBV3-2; TRBD2 is taken as the D call from the table, unchecked against the DNA. TRBV3-2 is designated a pseudogene. The CDR3 sequence is 15 residues long. DNA of the CDR3: TGTGCCAGCAGCCCTGGGAGAGGACCCTACAATGAGCAGTTCTTC. Translation: CASSPGRGPYNEQFF.

This chain connects TRBV2 to TRBJ1-2; D is possibly TRBD1 (6 bases). Trimming took off 6 bases at V and 4 bases at J, with 15 bases between the two ends. The CDR3 covers 14 residues. Germline lookup yields CDR1 SNHLY and CDR2 FYNNEI. The DNA for the CDR3 is TGTGCCAGCAGCGCCTGGACAGTGAGCTATGGCTACACCTTC. Its protein product is CASSAWTVSYGYTF.

This rearrangement joins TRBV9 to TRBJ2-3; no reliable D call. The germline gives CDR1 SGDLS, CDR2 YYNGEE. The CDR3 runs to 14 residues. V lost 1 base and J lost 2, with 8 bases in between. CDR3 in DNA: TGTGCCAGCAGCGTATCCCCCTACACAGATACGCAGTATTTT. Its protein product is CASSVSPYTDTQYF.

This clonotype has a count of ten or more. The chain joins TRBV12-3 or TRBV12-4 to TRBJ2-1; D perhaps matches TRBD2 (5 bases). The CDR3 runs 11 residues. V lost 4 bases and J 7 bases, leaving 5 bases between the germline ends. For the CDR3, the DNA is TGTGCCAGCAGTTCGGGGAATGAGCAGTTCTTC. Protein sequence: CASSSGNEQFF.

This clonotype was counted at least ten times. The chain combines TRBV29-1 with TRBJ1-1, with D hard to call. Deletions cut 3 bases from V and 0 bases from J, with 2 bases between. The CDR3 has 11 amino acids. The V gene's germline CDR1 is SQVTM and CDR2 ANQGSEA. The CDR3 DNA is TGCAGCGTTGAGGTGAACACTGAAGCTTTCTTT. Translation: CSVEVNTEAFF.